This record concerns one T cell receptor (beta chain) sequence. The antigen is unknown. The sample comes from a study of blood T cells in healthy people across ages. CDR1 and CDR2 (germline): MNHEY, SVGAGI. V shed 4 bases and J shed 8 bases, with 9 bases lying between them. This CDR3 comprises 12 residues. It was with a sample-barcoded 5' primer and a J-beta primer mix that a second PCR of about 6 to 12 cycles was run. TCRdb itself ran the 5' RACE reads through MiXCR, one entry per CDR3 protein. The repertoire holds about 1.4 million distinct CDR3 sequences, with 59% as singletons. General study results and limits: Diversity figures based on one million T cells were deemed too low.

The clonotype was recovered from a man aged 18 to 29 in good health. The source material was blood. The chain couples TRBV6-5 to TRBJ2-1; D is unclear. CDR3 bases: TGTGCCAGCAGTTCGACGTGGGATGAGCAGTTCTTC. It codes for CASSSTWDEQFF.